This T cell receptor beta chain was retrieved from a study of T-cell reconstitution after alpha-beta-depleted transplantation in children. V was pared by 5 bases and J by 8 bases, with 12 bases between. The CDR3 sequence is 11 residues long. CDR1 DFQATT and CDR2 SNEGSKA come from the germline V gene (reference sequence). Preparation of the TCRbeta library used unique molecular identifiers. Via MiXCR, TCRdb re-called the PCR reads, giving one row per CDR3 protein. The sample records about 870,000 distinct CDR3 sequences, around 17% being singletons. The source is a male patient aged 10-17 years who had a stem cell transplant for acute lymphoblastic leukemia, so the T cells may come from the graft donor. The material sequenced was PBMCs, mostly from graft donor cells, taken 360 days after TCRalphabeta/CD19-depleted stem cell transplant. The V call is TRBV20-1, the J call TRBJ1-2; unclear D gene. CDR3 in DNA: TGCAGTGCTTACCCTGTGACCGGCTACACCTTC. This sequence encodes CSAYPVTGYTF.